This is a list of T cell receptor beta chains from one sample in a study of Ad26.COV2.S vaccination and SARS-CoV-2 variants. Here immunoSEQ multiplex PCR was the method, and the copy in TCRdb shows in-frame clones only, minus some. The repertoire holds around 300,000 clones, with more than 85% as singletons. The material sequenced was peripheral blood, taken in a trial of Ad26.COV2.S vaccine versus placebo. The source of these receptors is a person aged 18-60 years who received the Ad26.COV2.S COVID-19 vaccine or a placebo. Both conserved end residues are part of each CDR3. Clone size is shown for a subset of rows, as once, few, many or a class of expanded clone.

TRBV30	TRBJ1-1	few	CAWSSTGGTEAFF
TRBV21-1	TRBJ1-1	.	CASSSFKGGTANTEAFF
TRBV28	TRBJ2-6	.	CASSLISGANVLTF
TRBV9	TRBJ2-1	once	CASSSNQERGGEEQFF
TRBV3-1/TRBV3-2	TRBJ2-7	.	CASSNRRGQEQYF
TRBV5-6	TRBJ2-7	few	CASSLVGTPYEQYF
TRBV24-1	TRBJ1-6	.	CATSDYDFRGDSPLHF
TRBV19	TRBJ2-3	.	CASMRTGSTDTQYF
TRBV27	TRBJ2-7	.	CASRLRGMSSYEQYF
TRBV5-6	TRBJ2-1	once	CASSWDRTYEQFF
TRBV9	TRBJ1-6	.	CASSVGGGSYNSPLHF
TRBV27	TRBJ2-1	.	CASSSRGSSYNEQFF
TRBV19	TRBJ2-1	.	CASSTRGYNEQFF
TRBV4-1	TRBJ1-1	.	CASSQKRAGQEAFF
TRBV7-2	TRBJ1-1	.	CASSLSLGATEAFF
TRBV28	TRBJ2-6	.	CASRQHGTVSSGANVLTF
TRBV2	TRBJ2-3	.	CASSEMTGVAPDTQYF
TRBV11-2	TRBJ2-7	.	CASSRGENYEQYF
TRBV28	TRBJ2-7	.	CASGTSFYEQYF
TRBV15	TRBJ2-2	.	CATRAPSGELFF
TRBV6-5	TRBJ2-7	.	CASRGQNAYEQYF
TRBV19	TRBJ1-1	.	CASTLQGESTEAFF
TRBV27	TRBJ2-7	.	CASSTTPTGREQYF
TRBV28	TRBJ1-2	.	CASSLRTGFYGYTF
TRBV27	TRBJ2-5	once	CASSPGTGLVETQYF
TRBV7-7	TRBJ2-1	.	CASSLGQGLGNEQFF
TRBV2	TRBJ1-2	.	CVDRGPRQGIGGYTF
TRBV18	TRBJ2-1	.	CASSRGIIYNEQFF
TRBV19	TRBJ2-3	.	CASSISGRGTDTQYF
TRBV7-3	TRBJ2-6	.	CASSETPFSGANVLTF
TRBV21-1	TRBJ1-1	many	CASGLWWPAQYAEAFF
TRBV6-6	TRBJ1-4	.	CASRGFTNEKLFF
TRBV4-3	TRBJ1-6	.	CASSQDDRVGSPLHF
TRBV11-3	TRBJ1-1	once	CASSLKGNTEAFF
TRBV7-9	TRBJ1-1	.	CASSDRGQGTEAFF
TRBV4-1	TRBJ1-5	.	CASSQEASRVNQPQHF
TRBV28	TRBJ2-7	once	CASPPAGGPYEQYF
TRBV9	TRBJ2-2	.	CASSASSGGGELFF
TRBV11-1	TRBJ1-1	once	CASSSHRGRKTEAFF
TRBV5-6	TRBJ2-5	.	CASSFKRRQETQYF
TRBV7-8	TRBJ2-7	.	CASSFGTSVYEQYF
TRBV19	TRBJ1-4	.	CASSTRQTLGEKLFF
TRBV5-6	TRBJ1-4	.	CASSLRTQGGEKLFF
TRBV30	TRBJ2-7	.	CAWSVAGLIYEQYF
TRBV10-3	TRBJ1-5	.	CAISAGGHQPQHF
TRBV7-9	TRBJ2-1	once	CASSSAPHNEQFF
TRBV7-8	TRBJ2-5	.	CASSLAQVPQETQYF